Only a few counts were recorded for the clone carrying this T cell receptor (beta chain). The antigen is unknown. A unique molecular identifier was attached to every TCR cDNA molecule. MiXCR was run by TCRdb on the 5' RACE reads, yielding one entry per CDR3 protein. Here the sample spans 4,000 to 4,500 distinct CDR3 sequences, roughly 6.3% being singletons. The CDR3 loop spans 14 amino acids. V shed 8 bases and J shed 5 bases, with 18 bases lying between them. From germline, CDR1 is MRHNA and CDR2 SNTAGT. The sample belongs to a study of spatial heterogeneity in lung cancer. The study's findings and limits: The recorded estimate of tumor T cell coverage is around 7.7% for alpha chains and roughly 12% for beta chains. Within tumors, counts of expanded alpha and beta TCRs tracked tumor mutation counts.

The time point here: sample taken at primary tumor resection. The clonotype was recovered from a male donor with early-stage non-small cell lung cancer. The material sequenced was lung tumor tissue, taken at surgery. The genes are TRBV6-4 and TRBJ1-1; D possibly corresponds to TRBD1 (6 bases). CDR3 coding DNA: TGTGCCAGCTCCGACGGGGGGCTACGGACTGAAGCTTTCTTT. This codes for CASSDGGLRTEAFF.